The present TCR beta chain was sequenced within a study of blood T cells in healthy people across ages. Ranging in age from about 6 to 95, the donors were healthy Caucasian individuals from Russia. The germline V gene has CDR1 MDHEN and CDR2 SYDVKM. The CDR3 is 16 amino acids. Trimming stripped 4 bases from V and 0 bases from J, with 15 bases between. For the second PCR, which ran for about 7 to 11 cycles, a sample-barcoded 5' primer and a J-beta primer mix were used. MiXCR, run by TCRdb on the 5' RACE reads, gives a single entry per CDR3 protein. The sample lists 1,800,000 or so distinct CDR3 sequences; 39% were seen once.

This clonotype originated in a human donor in good health. The chain couples TRBV28 to TRBJ2-5, with D unresolved. The sequenced sample was blood. In DNA form, the CDR3 reads TGTGCCAGCAGTTACAAGGCAGGCTCGTACCAAGAGACCCAGTACTTC. Translating it yields CASSYKAGSYQETQYF.